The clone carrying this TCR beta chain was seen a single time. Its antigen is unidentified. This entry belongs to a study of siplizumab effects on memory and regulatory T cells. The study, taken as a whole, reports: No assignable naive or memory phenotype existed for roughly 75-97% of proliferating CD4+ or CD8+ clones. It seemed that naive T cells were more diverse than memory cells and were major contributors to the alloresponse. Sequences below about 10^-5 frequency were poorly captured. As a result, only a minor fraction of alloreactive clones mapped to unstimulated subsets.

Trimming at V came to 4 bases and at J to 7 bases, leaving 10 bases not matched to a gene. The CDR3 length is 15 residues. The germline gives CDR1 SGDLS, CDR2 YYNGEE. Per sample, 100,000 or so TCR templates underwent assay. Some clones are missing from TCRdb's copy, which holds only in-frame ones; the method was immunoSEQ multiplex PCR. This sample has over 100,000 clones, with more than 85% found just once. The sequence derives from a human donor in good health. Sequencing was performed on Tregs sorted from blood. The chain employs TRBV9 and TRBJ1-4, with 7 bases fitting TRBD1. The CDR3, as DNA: TGTGCCAGCAGCCCGGCCCCTGACAGGGTTGAAAAACTGTTTTTT. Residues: CASSPAPDRVEKLFF.